The next 5 T cell receptor beta chains were all read from a single sample in a study of blood T cell repertoires in COVID-19. TCRdb's copy holds only in-frame clones and misses some; the assay was immunoSEQ multiplex PCR. The data show roughly 150,000 clones, 89% seen once. Sequenced sample: peripheral blood. The receptors originated from a man aged 55 to 70 with acute or convalescent COVID-19.

This clone has just a few counts. CDR3 DNA sequence: TGTGCCAGTAGGATGACAGGGGTAGATGAGCAGTTCTTC. It translates to CASRMTGVDEQFF. The V gene is TRBV19, the J gene TRBJ2-1; 8 bases are shared with TRBD1. Germline values: CDR1 LNHDA, CDR2 SQIVND (reference sequence). The junction had 6 bases not matched to a gene; V was cut back by 6 bases and J by 8 bases. There are 13 residues in the CDR3.

This chain joins TRBV21-1 and TRBJ1-1. TRBV21-1 is described as a pseudogene. This CDR3 comprises 18 residues. The CDR3 bases are TGTGCCAGCAGAAGATGGACCCCTCAACAGCGGGGGAACACTGAAGCTTTCTTT. The encoded protein is CASRRWTPQQRGNTEAFF.

The V and J genes are TRBV2 and TRBJ1-2, with 8 bases matching TRBD1. The CDR3 has 12 residues. V trimming: 6 bases; J trimming: 3 bases; junction bases outside the gene matches: 0. Germline assignment: CDR1 SNHLY and CDR2 FYNNEI. CDR3 protein: CASRDRDYGYTF. CDR3 sequence (DNA): TGTGCCAGCAGGGACAGGGACTATGGCTACACCTTC.

This rearrangement joins TRBV19 to TRBJ1-1; 7 bases map to TRBD1. In germline, CDR1 is LNHDA, CDR2 SQIVND (reference sequence). With V trimmed by 3 bases and J by 0 bases, 4 bases remained unmatched. This CDR3 has 15 residues. DNA for the CDR3: TGTGCCAGTAGTATTTGGACAGGTATGAACACTGAAGCTTTCTTT. Its protein is CASSIWTGMNTEAFF.

V is TRBV2 and J is TRBJ2-5; a possible D gene is TRBD1 (6 bases). This CDR3 contains 17 residues. Trimming left V 2 bases short and J 1 base short, with 17 bases between. Germline V gene lookup returns CDR1 SNHLY and CDR2 FYNNEI. The CDR3 region is CASSENSRTATQETQYF. The CDR3, as DNA: TGTGCCAGCAGTGAAAATTCGAGGACAGCTACCCAAGAGACCCAGTACTTC.